What follows are 21 T cell receptor beta chains derived from one specimen sequenced in a study of T cell responses to AZD1222 COVID-19 vaccine. Sequenced by immunoSEQ multiplex PCR; TCRdb stores in-frame clones only, minus some. The table records 180,000 or so clones, 85% to 95% of them present only once. The sequences come from peripheral blood, collected on day 0 of AZD1222 vaccination. The receptors come from an adult in good health.

This chain joins TRBV10-3 and TRBJ2-3; TRBD2 might be the D (6 bases). Germline assignment: CDR1 ENHRY and CDR2 SYGVKD. V lost 7 bases to trimming and J lost 2 bases, with 10 bases between them. The CDR3 loop spans 13 amino acids. This CDR3 reads CAINRETTDTQYF. Here the CDR3 DNA reads TGTGCCATCAACCGGGAGACCACAGATACGCAGTATTTT.

In its sample, this clone was seen once. The chain carries TRBV21-1 and TRBJ1-5; the DNA was not used to check the table's D call, TRBD1. TRBV21-1 is termed a pseudogene. CDR3 size: 18 residues. The CDR3 sequence: CASSKVEVETGPNQPQHF. The DNA for the CDR3 is TGTGCCAGCAGCAAAGTTGAAGTTGAGACAGGGCCCAATCAGCCCCAGCATTTT.

V and J are TRBV2 and TRBJ1-2; D is undetermined. The ends were cut back, 6 bases at V and 4 bases at J, with 9 bases in the middle. Germline loops: CDR1 SNHLY, CDR2 FYNNEI. CDR3 length equals 12 residues. The CDR3 sequence: CASSNDIYGYTF. As DNA, the CDR3 is TGTGCCAGCAGCAACGACATCTATGGCTACACCTTC.

The J gene is TRBJ2-7, the V gene TRBV7-9; 7 nucleotides match TRBD1. This CDR3 region has 15 residues. Trimming cost V 5 bases and J 5 bases; bases outside gene matches: 12. Germline CDR1 SEHNR, CDR2 FQNEAQ (reference sequence). The CDR3 spells CASSRRRTGLDEQYF. CDR3 bases: TGTGCCAGCAGCCGCCGACGGACAGGCCTCGACGAGCAGTACTTC.

The chain recombines TRBV18 with TRBJ2-4, with D perhaps matching TRBD2 (5 bases). This CDR3 is built from 15 residues. Between the trimmed V and J ends, which lost 2 bases and 0 bases, there was a span of 8 bases. Germline CDR1 and CDR2: KGHSH and LQKENI. The CDR3 region has the DNA TGTGCCAGCTCACCAGGACTCCTAGCCAAAAACATTCAGTACTTC. Protein sequence: CASSPGLLAKNIQYF.

J is TRBJ1-2 and V is TRBV10-3, with TRBD1 matching over 8 bases. The CDR3 spans 15 residues. Trimming cost V 3 bases and J 1 base; bases outside gene matches: 4. In germline, CDR1 is ENHRY, CDR2 SYGVKD. The CDR3 DNA follows: TGTGCCATCAGTGATCAGGGGGCCCATAACTATGGCTACACCTTC. This sequence encodes CAISDQGAHNYGYTF.

The V and J genes are TRBV6-5 and TRBJ1-2, with D perhaps TRBD1 (5 bases). CDR3 length equals 14 residues. CDR1 and CDR2 (germline): MNHEY, SVGAGI. Trimming took off 6 bases at V and 1 base at J, with 12 bases between the two ends. CDR3 in amino acids: CASSLDTFNYGYTF. In DNA form, the CDR3 reads TGTGCCAGCAGCTTGGACACCTTTAACTATGGCTACACCTTC.

The chain links TRBV19 to TRBJ2-1; TRBD2 aligns across 8 bases. V trimming: 1 base; J trimming: 2 bases; junction bases outside the gene matches: 4. Germline assignment: CDR1 LNHDA and CDR2 SQIVND (reference sequence). The CDR3 covers 16 residues. CDR3 DNA sequence: TGTGCCAGTAGTATAGGCCGCGGGGGGACCTACAATGAGCAGTTCTTC. This translates into CASSIGRGGTYNEQFF.

This rearrangement joins TRBV6-4 to TRBJ1-1, with a tentative D call TRBD1 (5 bases). From germline, CDR1 is MRHNA and CDR2 SNTAGT. The CDR3 extends over 14 amino acids. V dropped 6 bases and J dropped 0 bases, with 11 bases sitting between them. The CDR3, as DNA: TGTGCCAGCAGCCCGGGACTTTTGAACACTGAAGCTTTCTTT. Protein product: CASSPGLLNTEAFF.

As concerns this clone: The germline gene is not matched at one end of the junction; a read error may be the cause. The V call is TRBV10-2, the J call TRBJ1-6; D may be TRBD1 (5 bases). The CDR3 has 10 amino acids. The V gene's germline CDR1 is WSHSY and CDR2 SAAADI. The CDR3 protein is CASSTGRVGF. The DNA for the CDR3 is TGCGCCAGCAGTACAGGCCGGGTCGGGTTT.

The chain couples TRBV6-2 or TRBV6-3 to TRBJ2-1, with 10 bases identical to TRBD2. The CDR3 has 16 residues. The ends lost 5 bases at V and 8 bases at J; junction bases unmatched: 12. The germline V gene encodes CDR1 MNHEY and CDR2 SVGEGT. Here the CDR3 reads CASSSAPSGRADEQFF. CDR3 DNA sequence: TGTGCCAGCAGTAGCGCCCCTAGCGGGAGAGCGGATGAGCAGTTCTTC.

This chain connects TRBV2 to TRBJ1-1; a possible D gene is TRBD1 (5 bases). There are 15 residues in the CDR3. Germline-derived CDR1 and CDR2 are SNHLY and FYNNEI. The V and J ends lost 5 bases and 1 base respectively, with 14 bases between them. The CDR3 nucleotides are TGTGCCAGCAGTATTCTTGAGGGGCCGAACACTGAAGCTTTCTTT. As protein: CASSILEGPNTEAFF. Complete variable domain (other parts from reference TRBV2 and TRBJ1-1): EPEVTQTPSHQVTQMGQEVILRCVPISNHLYFYWYRQILGQKVEFLVSFYNNEISEKSEIFDDQFSVERPDGSNFTLKIRSTKLEDSAMYFCASSILEGPNTEAFFGQGTRLTVV.

The chain employs TRBV2 and TRBJ1-3; D is undetermined. CDR3 length equals 15 residues. Germline CDR1 is SNHLY and CDR2 is FYNNEI. V was cut by 6 bases and J by 0 bases, with 12 bases left in between. CDR3 in DNA: TGTGCCAGCAGGAGTGACACGTTCTCTGGAAACACCATATATTTT. Translated, it gives CASRSDTFSGNTIYF. The variable domain in full, completed from reference TRBV2 and TRBJ1-3, reads EPEVTQTPSHQVTQMGQEVILRCVPISNHLYFYWYRQILGQKVEFLVSFYNNEISEKSEIFDDQFSVERPDGSNFTLKIRSTKLEDSAMYFCASRSDTFSGNTIYFGEGSWLTVV.

The chain links TRBV13 to TRBJ1-5; D is undetermined. Trimming took 1 base from V and 7 from J, leaving 5 bases between them. This CDR3 is built from 12 residues. The germline V gene has CDR1 PRHDT and CDR2 FYEKMQ (reference sequence). The CDR3 bases are TGTGCCAGCAGCTTAGAAGGGCAGCCCCAGCATTTT. Its protein product is CASSLEGQPQHF.

The V call is TRBV5-4, the J call TRBJ2-6; no definite D call. The CDR3 has 14 amino acids. Germline CDR1 and CDR2: SGHNT and YYREEE (reference sequence). V lost 1 base and J lost 3, with 5 bases in between. CDR3 in amino acids: CASSLSYGANVLTF. CDR3 nucleotide sequence: TGTGCCAGCAGCTTGTCTTATGGGGCCAACGTCCTGACTTTC.

The chain combines TRBV19 with TRBJ1-2, with D uncertain. This CDR3 is built from 16 residues. CDR1 and CDR2 from the germline V gene are LNHDA and SQIVND (reference sequence). The V gene lost 8 bases and the J gene lost 0 bases, with 19 bases spanning the gap. As DNA, the CDR3 is TGTGCCAGTCGATCGGACGGGAGTCTCGCTAACTATGGCTACACCTTC. Translation gives CASRSDGSLANYGYTF.

V is TRBV19 and J is TRBJ1-2; D gene unclear. Germline V gives CDR1 LNHDA, CDR2 SQIVND (reference sequence). The length of the CDR3 is 16 residues. Trimming took 3 bases from V and 0 from J, leaving 14 bases between them. CDR3 region: CASSMSRRGANYGYTF. DNA of the CDR3: TGTGCCAGTAGTATGAGTCGACGGGGAGCTAACTATGGCTACACCTTC.

V gene TRBV6-5 combines with J gene TRBJ2-3; no clear D gene. V lost 3 bases and J 6 bases, leaving 13 bases between the germline ends. Germline CDR1 is MNHEY and CDR2 is SVGAGI. This CDR3 comprises 14 residues. As DNA, the CDR3 is TGTGCCAGCAGTTATAGGCTTGGCGGCGATACGCAGTATTTT. Encoded protein: CASSYRLGGDTQYF.

The CDR3 loop reads CASRPVAGEAKNIQYF. The CDR3 DNA is TGTGCCAGCCGACCAGTAGCGGGCGAGGCCAAAAACATTCAGTACTTC. The V call is TRBV6-6, the J call TRBJ2-4, with 7 positions matching TRBD2. This CDR3 has 16 amino acids. The trim removed 8 bases at V and 1 base at J, leaving 11 bases unmatched. CDR1 is MNHNY and CDR2 is SVGAGI in the germline V gene (reference sequence).

This sequence joins TRBV24-1 and TRBJ1-2, with 7 positions matching TRBD1. V shed 7 bases and J 5 bases; nucleotides not matched to a gene: 6. Looked up from germline, CDR1 is KGHDR and CDR2 is SFDVKD. CDR3 size: 13 residues. DNA for the CDR3: TGTGCCACCAGAAATACAGGGGAATATGGCTACACCTTC. Translating it yields CATRNTGEYGYTF.

This chain joins TRBV28 and TRBJ1-5; the D is unclear. The germline CDR1 and CDR2 sequences are MDHEN and SYDVKM. The V gene lost 8 bases and the J gene lost 5 bases, with 16 bases spanning the gap. The CDR3 runs 14 residues. This chain's CDR3 is CASSAGNSHQPQHF. CDR3 nucleotide sequence: TGTGCCAGCTCCGCGGGCAACTCTCATCAGCCCCAGCATTTT. The full variable domain, rest sourced from reference TRBV28 and TRBJ1-5, is DVKVTQSSRYLVKRTGEKVFLECVQDMDHENMFWYRQDPGLGLRLIYFSYDVKMKEKGDIPEGYSVSREKKERFSLILESASTNQTSMYLCASSAGNSHQPQHFGDGTRLSIL.